This T cell receptor beta chain stems from a study of T cell responses to AZD1222 COVID-19 vaccine. Data came from immunoSEQ multiplex PCR; TCRdb stores just in-frame clones and leaves some out. The data show around 120,000 clones, approximately 94% seen once. Germline assignment: CDR1 KGHSH and CDR2 LQKENI. Trimming removed 2 bases at V and 6 bases at J, with 7 bases between. This CDR3 has 12 residues. The source of this sequence is an adult who received the AZD1222 COVID-19 vaccine. J is TRBJ1-2 and V is TRBV18; unclear D gene. Sequencing was performed on peripheral blood, taken 28 days after the second AZD1222 dose. CDR3 protein: CASSPGVDGYTF. The CDR3 DNA follows: TGTGCCAGCTCACCAGGGGTTGATGGCTACACCTTC.